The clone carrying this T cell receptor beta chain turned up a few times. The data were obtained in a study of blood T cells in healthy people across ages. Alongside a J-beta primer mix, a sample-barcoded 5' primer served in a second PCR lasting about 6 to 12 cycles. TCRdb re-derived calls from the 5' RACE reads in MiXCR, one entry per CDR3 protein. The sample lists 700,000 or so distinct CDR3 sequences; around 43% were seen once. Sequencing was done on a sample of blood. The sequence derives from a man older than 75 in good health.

The CDR3 nucleotides read TGTGCCAGCAGCCAAGCTCAGAGAGTAAACTATGGCTACACCTTC. This gives the protein CASSQAQRVNYGYTF. The rearrangement joins TRBV4-2 to TRBJ1-2, with D unresolved. The CDR3 is made up of 15 amino acids. The germline V and J ends were trimmed by 1 base and 2 bases, with 11 bases remaining between them. Germline V gene sequence: CDR1 LGHNA, CDR2 YNFKEQ.